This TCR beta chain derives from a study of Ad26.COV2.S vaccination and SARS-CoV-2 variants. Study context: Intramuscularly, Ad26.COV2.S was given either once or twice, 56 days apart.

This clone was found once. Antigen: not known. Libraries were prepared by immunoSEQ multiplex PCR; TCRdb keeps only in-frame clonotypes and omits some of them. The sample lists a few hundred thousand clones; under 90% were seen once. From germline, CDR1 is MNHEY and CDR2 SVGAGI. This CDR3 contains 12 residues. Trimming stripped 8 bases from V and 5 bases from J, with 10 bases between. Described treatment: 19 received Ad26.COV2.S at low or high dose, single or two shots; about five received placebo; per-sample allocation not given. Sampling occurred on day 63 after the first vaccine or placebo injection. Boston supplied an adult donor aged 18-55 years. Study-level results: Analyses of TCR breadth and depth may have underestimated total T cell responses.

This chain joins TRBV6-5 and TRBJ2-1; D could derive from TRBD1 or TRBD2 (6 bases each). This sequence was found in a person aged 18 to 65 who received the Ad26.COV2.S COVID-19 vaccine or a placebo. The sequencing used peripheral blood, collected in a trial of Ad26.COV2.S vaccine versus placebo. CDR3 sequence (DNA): TGTGCCAGCGGGGGGCTGAACAATGAGCAGTTCTTC. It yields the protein CASGGLNNEQFF.